These 32 T cell receptor beta chains share one sample of origin, sequenced in a study of T cells in localized non-small cell lung cancer. Only in-frame clones appear in the TCRdb table, and some are missing; sequencing was by immunoSEQ multiplex PCR. The sample holds roughly 25,000 clones, about 90% seen once. This specimen was peripheral blood, taken before any cancer treatment. The receptor source for this set is a male donor older than 55 with stage II squamous cell lung carcinoma.

This clone is medium-sized in the sample. The chain combines TRBV6-1 with TRBJ2-7; tentatively, D is TRBD2 (5 bases). Per the germline V gene, CDR1 is MNHNS and CDR2 is SASEGT. CDR3 length: 15 amino acids. Trimming stripped 4 bases from V and 2 bases from J, with 15 bases between. Here the CDR3 DNA reads TGTGCCAGCAGTGGGAGGAAGACATCGCCCTACGAGCAGTACTTC. Translated, it gives CASSGRKTSPYEQYF.

This clone was recorded only once. V and J are TRBV2 and TRBJ1-2; maybe TRBD1 (5 bases). V was shortened by 5 bases and J by 7 bases, with 17 bases between the two germline ends. The CDR3 has 14 amino acids. Germline V gene lookup returns CDR1 SNHLY and CDR2 FYNNEI. In DNA form, the CDR3 reads TGTGCCAGCAGTTCTGGGACCCCACGGCGTGGCTACACCTTC. Protein product: CASSSGTPRRGYTF.

V and J are TRBV9 and TRBJ2-5, with 13 bases matching TRBD2. The germline gives CDR1 SGDLS, CDR2 YYNGEE. With V trimmed by 3 bases and J by 2 bases, 7 bases remained unmatched. This CDR3 has 17 residues. The CDR3 spells CASSAGLAGFGQETQYF. In DNA, the CDR3 is TGTGCCAGCAGCGCGGGACTAGCGGGATTTGGGCAAGAGACCCAGTACTTC.

In DNA form, the CDR3 reads TGTGCCAGCAGCCCCGGAGGCAACCGGAATGAAAAACTGTTTTTT. This gives the protein CASSPGGNRNEKLFF. The chain recombines TRBV7-2 with TRBJ1-4; D is uncertain. The CDR3 sequence is 15 residues long. The V gene lost 5 bases and the J gene lost 5 bases, with 15 bases spanning the gap. Germline V gives CDR1 SGHTA, CDR2 FQGNSA. Drawing the rest from reference TRBV7-2 and TRBJ1-4, the complete variable domain is GAGVSQSPSNKVTEKGKDVELRCDPISGHTALYWYRQSLGQGLEFLIYFQGNSAPDKSGLPSDRFSAERTGGSVSTLTIQRTQQEDSAVYLCASSPGGNRNEKLFFGSGTQLSVL.

The rearrangement uses TRBV6-5 and TRBJ2-2; either TRBD1 or TRBD2 may supply D (5 bases each). The CDR3 has 15 residues. Germline V gene lookup returns CDR1 MNHEY and CDR2 SVGAGI. Between the trimmed V and J ends, which lost 5 bases and 5 bases, there was a span of 15 bases. The DNA for the CDR3 is TGTGCCAGCAGTCCGGACAAGGGAGATACCGGGGAGCTGTTTTTT. Translated: CASSPDKGDTGELFF.

The rearrangement uses TRBV21-1 and TRBJ1-1; TRBD1, the table's D call, lacks a check against the DNA. TRBV21-1 is a documented pseudogene. This CDR3 comprises 17 residues. The CDR3 DNA reads as TGTGCCAGCAGCAATCCGGGACAGCAACGTCTTAACACTGAAGCTTTCTTT. Translating it yields CASSNPGQQRLNTEAFF.

CDR3 sequence reads: CSVEEFTDTQYF. CDR3 DNA: TGCAGCGTTGAAGAATTCACAGATACGCAGTATTTT. The gene calls are TRBV29-1 and TRBJ2-3; the D is unclear. Germline lookup yields CDR1 SQVTM and CDR2 ANQGSEA. Trimming removed 0 bases at V and 2 bases at J, with 3 bases between. This CDR3 spans 12 amino acids.

A few counts support this clone. The chain uses TRBV2 and TRBJ2-1; D possibly uses TRBD1 or TRBD2 (5 bases each). The CDR3 length is 13 residues. V shed 6 bases and J shed 7 bases, with 13 bases lying between them. Germline V gene sequence: CDR1 SNHLY, CDR2 FYNNEI. Here the CDR3 DNA reads TGTGCCAGCAGCGGGGCGGCTCCGAATGAGCAGTTCTTC. This translates into CASSGAAPNEQFF.

This clone has just one count. The V and J genes are TRBV18 and TRBJ1-2; 7 nucleotides match TRBD1. With V trimmed by 3 bases and J by 8 bases, 9 bases remained unmatched. The CDR3 loop spans 14 amino acids. Germline values: CDR1 KGHSH, CDR2 LQKENI. In nucleotides, the CDR3 is TGTGCCAGCTCACCCGAGACAGGGACGGGGGGCTACACCTTC. Protein sequence: CASSPETGTGGYTF. The variable domain in full, completed from reference TRBV18 and TRBJ1-2, reads NAGVMQNPRHLVRRRGQEARLRCSPMKGHSHVYWYRQLPEEGLKFMVYLQKENIIDESGMPKERFSAEFPKEGPSILRIQQVVRGDSAAYFCASSPETGTGGYTFGSGTRLTVV.

V usage is TRBV4-3 and J usage is TRBJ1-5, with unresolved D. In germline, CDR1 is LGHNA, CDR2 YSLEER. The V and J ends lost 0 bases and 0 bases respectively, with 6 bases between them. CDR3 length equals 15 residues. CDR3 loop: CASSQDPHSNQPQHF. In DNA form, the CDR3 reads TGCGCCAGCAGCCAAGATCCCCATAGCAATCAGCCCCAGCATTTT.

V usage is TRBV6-6 and J usage is TRBJ2-5; 8 nucleotides match TRBD2. The CDR3 runs to 13 residues. V dropped 8 bases and J dropped 4; count of bases not matched to a gene: 6. Germline-derived CDR1 and CDR2 are MNHNY and SVGAGI (reference sequence). CDR3 nucleotide sequence: TGTGCCAGCGCGAGACTAGCGACAGAGACCCAGTACTTC. It yields the protein CASARLATETQYF.

V gene TRBV11-2 combines with J gene TRBJ2-7; D not certain. Trimming took 7 bases from V and 2 from J, leaving 6 bases between them. This CDR3 spans 11 amino acids. The germline V gene encodes CDR1 SGHAT and CDR2 FQNNGV. DNA of the CDR3: TGTGCCAGCACCAACGCCTACGAGCAGTACTTC. It specifies CASTNAYEQYF.

The chain links TRBV2 to TRBJ1-2; no firm D call. Germline V gene lookup returns CDR1 SNHLY and CDR2 FYNNEI. The CDR3 has 13 amino acids. Trimming took off 7 bases at V and 4 bases at J, with 13 bases between the two ends. The CDR3 loop reads CASKEGVFYGYTF. The CDR3 nucleotides read TGTGCCAGCAAAGAGGGAGTCTTCTATGGCTACACCTTC.

This chain connects TRBV4-2 to TRBJ1-3; no clear D gene. Germline loops: CDR1 LGHNA, CDR2 YNFKEQ. This CDR3 spans 15 amino acids. V lost 2 bases, J lost 2 bases, and 10 bases lay in between. The CDR3 spells CASSQTQAAGNTIYF. The CDR3 nucleotides read TGTGCCAGCAGCCAAACACAAGCAGCTGGAAACACCATATATTTT.

The chain uses TRBV5-6 and TRBJ1-2; TRBD1 matches at 9 bases. Germline CDR1 is SGHDT and CDR2 is YYEEEE. There are 16 residues in the CDR3. J gave up 7 bases and V 0 bases, and 10 bases lay outside the gene matches. CDR3 bases: TGTGCCAGCAGCTTGGCGATCCCGGGACAGGGTCCTGGCTACACCTTC. As protein: CASSLAIPGQGPGYTF.

The chain joins TRBV30 to TRBJ1-1; 9 positions match TRBD1. Germline assignment: CDR1 GTSNPN and CDR2 SVGIG (reference sequence). V trimming: 0 bases; J trimming: 5 bases; junction bases outside the gene matches: 10. CDR3 length: 16 residues. CDR3 loop: CAWSVLGTGRLTEAFF. CDR3 nucleotides: TGTGCCTGGAGTGTACTAGGGACAGGGAGGTTAACTGAAGCTTTCTTT.

This clone was detected a few times. The chain has TRBV28 and TRBJ2-7; TRBD2 agrees at 12 bases. CDR1 MDHEN and CDR2 SYDVKM come from the germline V gene. The CDR3 is made up of 14 amino acids. V shed 5 bases and J 6 bases; nucleotides not matched to a gene: 5. Here the CDR3 reads CASSPLTSGSEQYF. Written as DNA, the CDR3 is TGTGCCAGCAGTCCATTGACTAGCGGGAGCGAGCAGTACTTC.

This chain joins TRBV30 and TRBJ2-7; D tentatively reads TRBD1 or TRBD2 (6 bases each). Germline V lookup: CDR1 GTSNPN, CDR2 SVGIG (reference sequence). Trimming stripped 7 bases from V and 0 bases from J, with 13 bases between. The CDR3 consists of 13 residues. The CDR3 region is CAYQGGSSYEQYF. CDR3 nucleotide sequence: TGTGCCTACCAAGGGGGGAGCTCCTACGAGCAGTACTTC.

The chain recombines TRBV28 with TRBJ2-1, with no clear D. Germline V gives CDR1 MDHEN, CDR2 SYDVKM. This CDR3 is 14 amino acids long. V lost 6 bases and J 9 bases, leaving 18 bases between the germline ends. The CDR3 DNA reads as TGTGCCAGCAGCCCCGGATTCATGGTGGGTGAGCAGTTCTTC. Amino acid sequence: CASSPGFMVGEQFF.

The V and J genes are TRBV19 and TRBJ1-5, with D uncertain. The germline V and J ends were trimmed by 9 bases and 2 bases, with 20 bases remaining between them. The V gene's germline CDR1 is LNHDA and CDR2 SQIVND (reference sequence). The CDR3 totals 16 residues. The CDR3 reads CASQTGMLVGNQPQHF. The DNA for the CDR3 is TGTGCCAGCCAGACGGGAATGCTGGTGGGCAATCAGCCCCAGCATTTT.

The rearrangement uses TRBV5-8 and TRBJ2-7, with 7 positions matching TRBD1. CDR3 length: 14 amino acids. Germline V gene sequence: CDR1 SGHTS, CDR2 YDEGEE. The junction had 1 base not matched to a gene; V was cut back by 1 base and J by 0 bases. The CDR3 region has the DNA TGTGCCAGCAGCTTGTACAGGGGCTCCTACGAGCAGTACTTC. It translates to CASSLYRGSYEQYF.

V gene TRBV6-6 combines with J gene TRBJ1-3; 7 bases are shared with TRBD1. The germline V gene encodes CDR1 MNHNY and CDR2 SVGAGI (reference sequence). V gave up 6 bases and J gave up 8 bases; unmatched junction bases: 16. This CDR3 is 16 amino acids long. In DNA form, the CDR3 reads TGTGCCAGCAGAGAGACCGTCAACAGGGGTCGTGACACCATATATTTT. Protein sequence: CASRETVNRGRDTIYF.

This clone was seen a handful of times. The V gene is TRBV5-1, the J gene TRBJ1-1; TRBD1 matches 9 bases. The trim removed 2 bases at V and 2 bases at J, leaving 4 bases unmatched. This CDR3 region has 15 residues. In germline, CDR1 is SGHRS, CDR2 YFSETQ. The CDR3 sequence: CASSLQGAGNTEAFF. CDR3 nucleotide sequence: TGCGCCAGCAGCTTACAGGGGGCCGGAAACACTGAAGCTTTCTTT.

This clone was counted a single time. V gene TRBV14 combines with J gene TRBJ1-3; the D is unclear. This CDR3 has 15 residues. CDR1 is SGHDN and CDR2 is FVKESK in the germline V gene. V was trimmed by 0 bases and J by 2 bases, leaving 8 bases between them. The CDR3: CASSQDIPAGNTIYF. CDR3 nucleotides: TGTGCCAGCAGCCAAGACATCCCGGCTGGAAACACCATATATTTT.

This clone has a single count. The chain employs TRBV11-3 and TRBJ2-3; tentatively, D is TRBD1 (6 bases). Germline V CDR1 and CDR2: SGHNT, YENEEA. The V end was cut by 1 base, the J end by 1 base, with 18 bases between. This CDR3 is built from 18 residues. The CDR3 loop reads CASSLGSRAGERTDTQYF. CDR3 in DNA: TGTGCCAGCAGCTTAGGGTCCCGGGCAGGGGAGCGCACAGATACGCAGTATTTT.

This clone was counted between two and nine times. This chain uses TRBV11-2 with TRBJ2-7, with no clear D. The germline CDR1 and CDR2 sequences are SGHAT and FQNNGV. Trimming pared 6 bases from V and 3 bases from J, leaving 15 bases between. The CDR3 spans 14 residues. The CDR3 DNA follows: TGTGCCAGCAGGTCTTGGGAATCGGGCTACGAGCAGTACTTC. This translates into CASRSWESGYEQYF.

The CDR3 bases are TGTGCCAGCAGTGACTACAGGGGAGGGACTGAAAAACTGTTTTTT. This sequence encodes CASSDYRGGTEKLFF. The chain links TRBV28 to TRBJ1-4; the match to TRBD1 covers 7 bases. Germline lookup yields CDR1 MDHEN and CDR2 SYDVKM. There are 15 residues in the CDR3. The V gene end was trimmed by 5 bases and the J gene end by 7 bases; junction bases not matched to a gene: 10.

This clone was observed a single time. The rearrangement uses TRBV7-7 and TRBJ2-1; D unclear. The CDR3 consists of 15 residues. Trimming took off 1 base at V and 2 bases at J, with 9 bases between the two ends. The germline CDR1 and CDR2 sequences are SSHAT and FNYEAQ (reference sequence). CDR3 sequence reads: CASSLDIAPYNEQFF. The CDR3 region has the DNA TGTGCCAGCAGCTTAGATATAGCCCCCTACAATGAGCAGTTCTTC.

The chain carries TRBV9 and TRBJ1-2; D is ambiguous. Germline CDR1 and CDR2: SGDLS and YYNGEE. The CDR3 loop spans 13 amino acids. The V gene lost 3 bases and the J gene lost 9 bases, with 15 bases spanning the gap. This chain's CDR3 is CASSAVTGSSYTF. CDR3 sequence (DNA): TGTGCCAGCAGCGCCGTCACGGGTAGTAGCTACACCTTC. Complete variable domain (other parts from reference TRBV9 and TRBJ1-2): DSGVTQTPKHLITATGQRVTLRCSPRSGDLSVYWYQQSLDQGLQFLIQYYNGEERAKGNILERFSAQQFPDLHSELNLSSLELGDSALYFCASSAVTGSSYTFGSGTRLTVV.

V usage is TRBV6-1 and J usage is TRBJ2-5; D ambiguous. V shed 0 bases and J shed 2 bases, with 10 bases lying between them. Germline V CDR1 and CDR2: MNHNS, SASEGT. The CDR3 is 15 residues long. The CDR3 region has the DNA TGTGCCAGCAGTGAAGCGCAAGGCAGACAAGAGACCCAGTACTTC. This sequence encodes CASSEAQGRQETQYF.

This clone has only one observation. The V gene is TRBV4-2, the J gene TRBJ2-5, with a weak D call TRBD1 (6 bases). This CDR3 is built from 15 residues. Deletions cut 3 bases from V and 1 base from J, with 12 bases between. Germline assignment: CDR1 LGHNA and CDR2 YNFKEQ. The CDR3: CASSQSQGPQETQYF. The CDR3 DNA reads as TGTGCCAGCAGCCAGTCCCAGGGGCCCCAAGAGACCCAGTACTTC.

The chain uses TRBV10-1 and TRBJ2-1; 9 bases map to TRBD1. Germline V CDR1 and CDR2: WNHNN, SYGVQD (reference sequence). The CDR3 spans 15 residues. V gave up 2 bases and J gave up 6 bases; unmatched junction bases: 5. The chain's CDR3 is CASSERGDRVNEQFF. In DNA, the CDR3 is TGCGCCAGCAGTGAGCGGGGGGACAGGGTCAATGAGCAGTTCTTC.